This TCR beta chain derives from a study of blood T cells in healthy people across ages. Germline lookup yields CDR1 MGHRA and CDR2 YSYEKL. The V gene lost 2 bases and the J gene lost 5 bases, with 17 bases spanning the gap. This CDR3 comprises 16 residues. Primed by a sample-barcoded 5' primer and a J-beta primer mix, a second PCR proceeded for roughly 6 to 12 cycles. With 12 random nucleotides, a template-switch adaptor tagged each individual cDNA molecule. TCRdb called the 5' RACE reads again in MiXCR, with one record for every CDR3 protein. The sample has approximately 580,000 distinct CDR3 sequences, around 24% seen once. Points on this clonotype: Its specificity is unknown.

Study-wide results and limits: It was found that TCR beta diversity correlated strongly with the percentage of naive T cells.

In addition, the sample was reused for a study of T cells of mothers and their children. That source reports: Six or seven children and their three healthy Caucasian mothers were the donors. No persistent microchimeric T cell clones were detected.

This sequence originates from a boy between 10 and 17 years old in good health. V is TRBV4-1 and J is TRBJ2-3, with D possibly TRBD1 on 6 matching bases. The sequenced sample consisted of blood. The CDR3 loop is CASSQPPPTGGDTQYF. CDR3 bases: TGCGCCAGCAGCCAACCCCCACCGACAGGCGGAGATACGCAGTATTTT.